Shown below are 7 T cell receptor beta chains from a single sample sequenced in a study of shared clonotypes between healthy human individuals. TCRdb's table, derived via immunoSEQ multiplex PCR, lists solely in-frame clones and lacks some. The sample contains roughly 2.6 million clones, roughly 92% of which appear only once. The sequenced material came from naive CD4+ T cells sorted from blood. This sample's subset: CD45RA+ positively selected. The receptors come from a young man in good health.

Regarding this clone: Within the sample, other DNA sequences also encode this same CDR3. The chain recombines TRBV6-1 with TRBJ1-1; D unresolved. The germline V and J ends were trimmed by 1 base and 5 bases, with 5 bases remaining between them. The CDR3 is 12 amino acids. Germline assignment: CDR1 MNHNS and CDR2 SASEGT. This CDR3 reads CASSEGRTEAFF. CDR3 nucleotides: TGTGCCAGCAGTGAAGGTAGAACTGAAGCTTTCTTT.

CDR3 nucleotide sequence: TGTGCCTGGAGTGTATCCAGGCGAAGCTCTGGGGCCAACGTCCTGACTTTC. As protein: CAWSVSRRSSGANVLTF. The chain couples TRBV30 to TRBJ2-6, with no clear D. The CDR3 length is 17 residues. Looked up from germline, CDR1 is GTSNPN and CDR2 is SVGIG (reference sequence). Trimming cost V 0 bases and J 0 bases, with 12 bases left between them. The whole variable domain, remainder taken from reference TRBV30 and TRBJ2-6, is SQTIHQWPATLVQPVGSPLSLECTVEGTSNPNLYWYRQAAGRGLQLLFYSVGIGQISSEVPQNLSASRPQDRQFILSSKKLLLSDSGFYLCAWSVSRRSSGANVLTFGAGSRLTVL.

This clone has just one count. This same CDR3 is encoded by further DNA sequences in the sample. The chain joins TRBV11-2 to TRBJ2-5; D is ambiguous. This CDR3 is 11 amino acids long. In germline, CDR1 is SGHAT, CDR2 FQNNGV. V shed 5 bases and J shed 3 bases, with 4 bases lying between them. The CDR3 here is CASSLKETQYF. The CDR3 nucleotides read TGTGCCAGCAGCCTCAAAGAGACCCAGTACTTC.

The gene calls are TRBV5-1 and TRBJ2-3; D might be TRBD1 (5 bases). The CDR3 contains 14 residues. CDR1 and CDR2 (germline): SGHRS, YFSETQ. V was cut by 0 bases and J by 6 bases, with 11 bases left in between. The CDR3 DNA follows: TGCGCCAGCAGCTTGGTAGGACACATGGATACGCAGTATTTT. It codes for CASSLVGHMDTQYF.

The rearrangement joins TRBV6-6 to TRBJ2-2; D is ambiguous. The CDR3 extends over 13 amino acids. CDR1 is MNHNY and CDR2 is SVGAGI in the germline V gene (reference sequence). V lost 6 bases and J lost 5, with 10 bases in between. CDR3 in amino acids: CASSTVGTGELFF. Written as DNA, the CDR3 is TGTGCCAGCAGCACTGTCGGAACCGGGGAGCTGTTTTTT.

Regarding this clone: The same CDR3 arises from other DNA sequences in this sample as well. The chain combines TRBV2 with TRBJ2-7; possible D gene TRBD1, 5 bases. Trimming stripped 3 bases from V and 2 bases from J, with 8 bases between. Germline values: CDR1 SNHLY, CDR2 FYNNEI. This CDR3 contains 13 residues. CDR3 amino acids: CASSDRVTYEQYF. DNA of the CDR3: TGTGCCAGCAGTGACAGGGTAACCTACGAGCAGTACTTC.

The rearrangement joins TRBV5-4 to TRBJ2-1; D unresolved. Germline CDR1 reads SGHNT; CDR2 reads YYREEE (reference sequence). Deletions cut 1 base from V and 1 base from J, with 9 bases between. CDR3 length equals 15 residues. The CDR3 nucleotides are TGTGCCAGCAGCTTGTCGACCGGTTCCTACAATGAGCAGTTCTTC. Amino acid sequence: CASSLSTGSYNEQFF.